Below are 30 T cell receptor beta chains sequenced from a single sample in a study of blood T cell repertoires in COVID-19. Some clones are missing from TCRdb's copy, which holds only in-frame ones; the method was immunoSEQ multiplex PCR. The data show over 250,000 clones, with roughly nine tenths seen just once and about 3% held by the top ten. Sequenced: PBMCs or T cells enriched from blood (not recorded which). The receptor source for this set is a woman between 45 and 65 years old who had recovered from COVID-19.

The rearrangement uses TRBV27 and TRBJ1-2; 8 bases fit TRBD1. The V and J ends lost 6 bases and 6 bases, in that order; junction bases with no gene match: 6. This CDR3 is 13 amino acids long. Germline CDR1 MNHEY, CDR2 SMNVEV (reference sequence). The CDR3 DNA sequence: TGTGCCAGCAGCCGAGACAGGGGTGATGGCTACACCTTC. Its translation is CASSRDRGDGYTF.

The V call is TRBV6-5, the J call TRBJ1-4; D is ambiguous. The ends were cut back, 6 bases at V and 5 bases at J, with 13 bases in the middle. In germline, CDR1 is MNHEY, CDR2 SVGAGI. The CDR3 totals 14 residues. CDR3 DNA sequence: TGTGCCAGCAGACGCGGGTTAGGCAATGAAAAACTGTTTTTT. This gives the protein CASRRGLGNEKLFF.

CDR3 protein: CASHQAGTAKNQPQHF. The CDR3, as DNA: TGTGCCAGTCATCAAGCCGGGACAGCAAAGAATCAGCCCCAGCATTTT. V gene TRBV19 combines with J gene TRBJ1-5, with TRBD1 matching 7 bases. The CDR3 loop spans 16 amino acids. In germline, CDR1 is LNHDA, CDR2 SQIVND (reference sequence). V was pared by 8 bases and J by 4 bases, with 14 bases of the junction left unmatched.

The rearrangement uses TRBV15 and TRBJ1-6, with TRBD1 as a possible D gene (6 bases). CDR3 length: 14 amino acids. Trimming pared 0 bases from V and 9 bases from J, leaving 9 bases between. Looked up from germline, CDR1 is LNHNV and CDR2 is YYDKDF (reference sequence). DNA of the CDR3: TGTGCCACCAGCAGAGAGGTGACAGGTTCACCCCTCCACTTT. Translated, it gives CATSREVTGSPLHF.

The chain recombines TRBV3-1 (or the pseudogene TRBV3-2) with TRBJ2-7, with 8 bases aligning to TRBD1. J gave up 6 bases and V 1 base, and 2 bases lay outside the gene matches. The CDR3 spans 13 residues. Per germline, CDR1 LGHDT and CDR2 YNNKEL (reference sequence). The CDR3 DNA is TGTGCCAGCAGCCAAGGGACAGGGCGCGAGCAGTACTTC. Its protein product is CASSQGTGREQYF.

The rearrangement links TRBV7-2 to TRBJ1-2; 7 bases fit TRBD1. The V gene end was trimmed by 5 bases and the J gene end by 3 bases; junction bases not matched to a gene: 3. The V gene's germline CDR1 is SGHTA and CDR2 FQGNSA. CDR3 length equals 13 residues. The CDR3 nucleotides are TGTGCCAGCAGCCGAGGACAGGACTATGGCTACACCTTC. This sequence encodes CASSRGQDYGYTF.

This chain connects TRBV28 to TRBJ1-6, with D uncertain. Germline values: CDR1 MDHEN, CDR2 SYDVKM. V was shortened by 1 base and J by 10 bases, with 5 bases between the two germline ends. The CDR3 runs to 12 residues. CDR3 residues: CASSLSYSPLHF. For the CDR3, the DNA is TGTGCCAGCAGTTTATCCTACTCACCCCTCCACTTT. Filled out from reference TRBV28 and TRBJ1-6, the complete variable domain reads DVKVTQSSRYLVKRTGEKVFLECVQDMDHENMFWYRQDPGLGLRLIYFSYDVKMKEKGDIPEGYSVSREKKERFSLILESASTNQTSMYLCASSLSYSPLHFGNGTRLTVT.

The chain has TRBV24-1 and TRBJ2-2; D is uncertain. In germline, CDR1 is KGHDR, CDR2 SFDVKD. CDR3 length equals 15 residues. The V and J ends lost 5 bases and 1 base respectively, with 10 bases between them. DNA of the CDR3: TGTGCCACCAGTGTTTCTGGCCTGAACACCGGGGAGCTGTTTTTT. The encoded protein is CATSVSGLNTGELFF.

CDR3 bases: TGTGCCAGCAGCTTAGATCCGGGGTCGACTGAAGCTTTCTTT. Encoded protein: CASSLDPGSTEAFF. The chain joins TRBV7-2 to TRBJ1-1; the D is unclear. Per germline, CDR1 SGHTA and CDR2 FQGNSA. The CDR3 extends over 14 amino acids. V lost 1 base and J 5 bases, leaving 11 bases between the germline ends.

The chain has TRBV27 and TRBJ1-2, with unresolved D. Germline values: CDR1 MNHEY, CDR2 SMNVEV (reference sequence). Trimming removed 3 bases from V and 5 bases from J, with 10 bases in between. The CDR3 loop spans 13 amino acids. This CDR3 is CASSFSAAYGYTF. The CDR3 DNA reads TGTGCCAGCAGTTTTAGTGCTGCTTATGGCTACACCTTC.

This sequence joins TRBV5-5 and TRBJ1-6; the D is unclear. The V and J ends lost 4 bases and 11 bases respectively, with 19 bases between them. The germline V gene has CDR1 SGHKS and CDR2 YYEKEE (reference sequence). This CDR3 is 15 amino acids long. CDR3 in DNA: TGTGCCAGCAGCAACCAGAGGGCGATCGGAACACCCCTCCACTTT. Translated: CASSNQRAIGTPLHF.

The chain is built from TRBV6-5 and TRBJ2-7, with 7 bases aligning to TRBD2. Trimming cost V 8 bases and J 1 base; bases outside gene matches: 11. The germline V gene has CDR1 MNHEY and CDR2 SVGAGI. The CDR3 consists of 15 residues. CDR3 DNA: TGTGCCAGCCGTAGTGGGGCTAGCGGTTCCTACGAGCAGTACTTC. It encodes CASRSGASGSYEQYF.

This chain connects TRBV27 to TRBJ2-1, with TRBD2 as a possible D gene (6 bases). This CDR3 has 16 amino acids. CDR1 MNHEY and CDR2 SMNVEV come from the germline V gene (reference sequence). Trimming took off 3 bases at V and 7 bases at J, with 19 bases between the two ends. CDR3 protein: CASSLKYALAGNEQFF. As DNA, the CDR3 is TGTGCCAGCAGTTTGAAGTATGCCCTCGCGGGGAATGAGCAGTTCTTC.

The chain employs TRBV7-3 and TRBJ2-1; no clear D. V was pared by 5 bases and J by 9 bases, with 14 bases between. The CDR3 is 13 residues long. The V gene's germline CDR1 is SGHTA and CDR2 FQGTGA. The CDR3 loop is CASSPPRRGEQFF. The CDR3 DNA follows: TGTGCCAGCAGCCCCCCTAGACGCGGTGAGCAGTTCTTC.

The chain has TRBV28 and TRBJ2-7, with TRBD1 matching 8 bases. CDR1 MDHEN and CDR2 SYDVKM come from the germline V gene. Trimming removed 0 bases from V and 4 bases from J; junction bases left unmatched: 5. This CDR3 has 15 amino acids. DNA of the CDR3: TGTGCCAGCAGTTTATGGGGGACAGGCGGGTACGAGCAGTACTTC. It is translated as CASSLWGTGGYEQYF.

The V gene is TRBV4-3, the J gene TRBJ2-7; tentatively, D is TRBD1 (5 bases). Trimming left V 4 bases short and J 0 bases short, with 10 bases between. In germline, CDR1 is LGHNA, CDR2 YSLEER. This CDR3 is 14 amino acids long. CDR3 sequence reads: CASSRGAGSYEQYF. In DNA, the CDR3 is TGCGCCAGCAGCCGGGGCGCCGGCTCCTACGAGCAGTACTTC.

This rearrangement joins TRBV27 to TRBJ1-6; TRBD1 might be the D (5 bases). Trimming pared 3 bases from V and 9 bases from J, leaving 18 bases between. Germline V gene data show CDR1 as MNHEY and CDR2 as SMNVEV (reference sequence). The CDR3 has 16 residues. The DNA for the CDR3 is TGTGCCAGCAGTTTGGCGGGGGTAGGGGTAGGTTCACCCCTCCACTTT. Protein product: CASSLAGVGVGSPLHF.

The DNA of the CDR3 is TGTGCCAGCAGTGGGACCCGACTAGCGGGATCAGATACGCAGTATTTT. Residues: CASSGTRLAGSDTQYF. V is TRBV25-1 and J is TRBJ2-3; 11 nucleotides line up with TRBD2. The CDR3 length is 16 residues. Germline V CDR1 and CDR2: MGHDK, SYGVNS. The J segment lost 4 bases and the V segment lost 4 bases, leaving 7 bases of the junction unmatched.

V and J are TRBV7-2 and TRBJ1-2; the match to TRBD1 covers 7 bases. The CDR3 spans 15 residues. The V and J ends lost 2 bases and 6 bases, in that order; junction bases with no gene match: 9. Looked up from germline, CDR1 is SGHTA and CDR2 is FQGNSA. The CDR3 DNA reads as TGTGCCAGCAGCTTAATGACAGGGAATATGGATGGCTACACCTTC. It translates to CASSLMTGNMDGYTF.

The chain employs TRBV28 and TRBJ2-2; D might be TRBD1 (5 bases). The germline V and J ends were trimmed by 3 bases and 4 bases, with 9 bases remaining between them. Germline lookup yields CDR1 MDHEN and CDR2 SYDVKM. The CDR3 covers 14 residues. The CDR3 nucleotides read TGTGCCAGCAGTTTTAGGGGAACCACCGGGGAGCTGTTTTTT. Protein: CASSFRGTTGELFF.

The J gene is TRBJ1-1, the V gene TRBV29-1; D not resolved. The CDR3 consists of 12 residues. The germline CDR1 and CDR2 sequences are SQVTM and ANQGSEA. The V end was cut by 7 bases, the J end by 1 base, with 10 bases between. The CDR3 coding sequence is TGCAGCGCCTGGGCGGGGAACACTGAAGCTTTCTTT. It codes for CSAWAGNTEAFF.

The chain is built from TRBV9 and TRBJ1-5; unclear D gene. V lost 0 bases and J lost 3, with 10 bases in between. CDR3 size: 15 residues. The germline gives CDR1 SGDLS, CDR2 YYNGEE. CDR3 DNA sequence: TGTGCCAGCAGCGTAGGTTCCGGTTTCAATCAGCCCCAGCATTTT. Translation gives CASSVGSGFNQPQHF.

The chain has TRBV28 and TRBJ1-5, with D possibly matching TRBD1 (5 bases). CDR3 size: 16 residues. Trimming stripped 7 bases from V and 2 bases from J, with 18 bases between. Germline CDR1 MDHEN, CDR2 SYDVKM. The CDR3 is CASTIPTKGRNQPQHF. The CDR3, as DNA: TGTGCCAGCACTATACCCACGAAGGGGCGCAATCAGCCCCAGCATTTT.

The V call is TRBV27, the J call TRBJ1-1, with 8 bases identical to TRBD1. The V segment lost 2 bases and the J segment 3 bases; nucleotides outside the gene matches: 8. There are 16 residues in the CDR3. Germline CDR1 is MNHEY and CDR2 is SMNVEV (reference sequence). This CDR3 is CASSLLGRGPYTEAFF. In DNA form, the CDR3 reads TGTGCCAGCAGTTTACTGGGCAGGGGGCCTTACACTGAAGCTTTCTTT.

This CDR3 is CASSQDFPVANYGYTF. The CDR3 DNA reads TGCGCCAGCAGCCAAGATTTTCCGGTAGCTAACTATGGCTACACCTTC. V and J are TRBV4-3 and TRBJ1-2, with unresolved D. The V gene lost 0 bases and the J gene lost 0 bases, with 11 bases spanning the gap. CDR3 length: 16 amino acids. The germline V gene encodes CDR1 LGHNA and CDR2 YSLEER.

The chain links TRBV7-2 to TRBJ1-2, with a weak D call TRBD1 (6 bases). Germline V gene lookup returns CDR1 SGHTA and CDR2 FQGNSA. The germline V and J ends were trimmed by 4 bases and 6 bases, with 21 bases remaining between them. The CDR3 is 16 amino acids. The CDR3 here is CASSSLMGTGYNGYTF. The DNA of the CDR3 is TGTGCCAGCAGCTCACTTATGGGAACAGGGTACAATGGCTACACCTTC. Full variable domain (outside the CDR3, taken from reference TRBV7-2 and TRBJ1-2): GAGVSQSPSNKVTEKGKDVELRCDPISGHTALYWYRQSLGQGLEFLIYFQGNSAPDKSGLPSDRFSAERTGGSVSTLTIQRTQQEDSAVYLCASSSLMGTGYNGYTFGSGTRLTVV.

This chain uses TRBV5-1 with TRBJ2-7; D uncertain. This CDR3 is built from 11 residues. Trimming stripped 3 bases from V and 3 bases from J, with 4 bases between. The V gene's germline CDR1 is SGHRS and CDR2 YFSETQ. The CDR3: CASSSHYEQYF. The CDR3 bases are TGCGCCAGCAGCTCACACTACGAGCAGTACTTC.

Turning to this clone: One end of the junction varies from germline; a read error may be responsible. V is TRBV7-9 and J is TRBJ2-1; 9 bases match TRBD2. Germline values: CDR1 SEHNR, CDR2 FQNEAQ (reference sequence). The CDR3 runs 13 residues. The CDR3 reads CASSFSGGSVELF. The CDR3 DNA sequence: TGTGCCAGCAGCTTTAGCGGGGGCTCAGTTGAGCTCTTC.

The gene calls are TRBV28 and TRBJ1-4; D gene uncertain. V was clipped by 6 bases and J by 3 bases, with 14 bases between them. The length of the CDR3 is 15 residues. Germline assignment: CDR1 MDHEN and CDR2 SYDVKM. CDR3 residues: CASRGRDDSNEKLFF. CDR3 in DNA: TGTGCCAGCAGGGGGAGGGATGATTCTAATGAAAAACTGTTTTTT.

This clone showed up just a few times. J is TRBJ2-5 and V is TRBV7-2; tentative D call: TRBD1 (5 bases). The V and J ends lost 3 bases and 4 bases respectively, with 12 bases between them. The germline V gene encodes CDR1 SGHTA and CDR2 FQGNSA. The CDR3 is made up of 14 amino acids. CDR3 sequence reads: CASSLGLPPETQYF. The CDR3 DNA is TGTGCCAGCAGCTTGGGGCTACCTCCAGAGACCCAGTACTTC.